These 16 T cell receptor beta chains were all obtained from the same sample, sequenced in a study of T cell responses to AZD1222 COVID-19 vaccine (dated by TCRdb to 2020 to 2023). Library preparation was by the immunoSEQ multiplex PCR assay. Sourced from immuneACCESS, this table was stored by TCRdb with only in-frame sequences that have V and J called. A share of the clones is absent; for the studies checked, an unresolved V gene accounts for under half, and the remainder has no known explanation. The sample data list more than 110,000 clones, and roughly 90% of these were observed just once. About 5.5% of the sample comes from the top ten. The time point label, read with the paper, signifies: baseline before first vaccination. Sequenced here: peripheral blood, sampled on day 0 of AZD1222 vaccination. These receptors were taken from an adult in good health.

The rearrangement links TRBV30 to TRBJ2-7; D may be TRBD2 (5 bases). The CDR3 spans 14 residues. CDR1 is GTSNPN, CDR2 SVGIG, per germline (reference sequence). Trimming removed 2 bases at V and 7 bases at J, with 18 bases between. The CDR3 region has the DNA TGTGCCTGGAGTCCGGACGAAAGGACTTGGGAGCAGTACTTC. It codes for CAWSPDERTWEQYF.

The chain joins TRBV12-5 to TRBJ2-7; 7 bases agree with TRBD1. The V gene's germline CDR1 is LGHNT and CDR2 FRNRAP. The CDR3 spans 16 residues. With V trimmed by 6 bases and J by 0 bases, 11 bases remained unmatched. CDR3 nucleotide sequence: TGTGCTAGTGGCGCCTGGACAGGCCACTTCTCCTACGAGCAGTACTTC. It is translated as CASGAWTGHFSYEQYF. Full variable domain (rest looked up from reference TRBV12-5 and TRBJ2-7): DARVTQTPRHKVTEMGQEVTMRCQPILGHNTVFWYRQTMMQGLELLAYFRNRAPLDDSGMPKDRFSAEMPDATLATLKIQPSEPRDSAVYFCASGAWTGHFSYEQYFGPGTRLTVT.

The V gene is TRBV29-1, the J gene TRBJ1-2; D is possibly TRBD1 (5 bases). Germline V CDR1 and CDR2: SQVTM, ANQGSEA. V was pared by 0 bases and J by 0 bases, with 14 bases between. The CDR3 runs to 16 residues. The CDR3 nucleotides are TGCAGCGTTGAAGATCGGGGGGATGGTGCTAACTATGGCTACACCTTC. It codes for CSVEDRGDGANYGYTF.

The chain employs TRBV13 and TRBJ2-1, with D maybe TRBD2 (7 bases). V shed 5 bases and J shed 3 bases, with 17 bases lying between them. The length of the CDR3 is 16 residues. Germline loops: CDR1 PRHDT, CDR2 FYEKMQ (reference sequence). The CDR3 is CASSPKGGSGYNEQFF. The CDR3, as DNA: TGTGCCAGCAGCCCAAAGGGGGGGAGTGGCTACAATGAGCAGTTCTTC.

The J gene is TRBJ1-3, the V gene TRBV6-6; D ambiguous. This CDR3 spans 13 amino acids. Germline assignment: CDR1 MNHNY and CDR2 SVGAGI (reference sequence). V was trimmed by 6 bases and J by 7 bases, leaving 13 bases between them. The CDR3 sequence is CASSPPGGNTIYF. DNA for the CDR3: TGTGCCAGCAGCCCCCCGGGCGGTAACACCATATATTTT.

The chain links TRBV4-1 to TRBJ2-1; 7 nucleotides line up with TRBD2. J was trimmed by 3 bases and V by 3 bases; bases with no gene match: 5. This CDR3 region has 15 residues. Looked up from germline, CDR1 is MGHRA and CDR2 is YSYEKL. CDR3 in amino acids: CASSQAGTIYNEQFF. In DNA form, the CDR3 reads TGCGCCAGCAGCCAGGCCGGGACTATCTACAATGAGCAGTTCTTC.

In its sample, this clone was seen a few times. The rearrangement uses TRBV7-2 and TRBJ1-2, with D possibly matching TRBD1 (6 bases). The CDR3 sequence is 14 residues long. Germline V gives CDR1 SGHTA, CDR2 FQGNSA. Trimming removed 2 bases from V and 4 bases from J, with 11 bases in between. CDR3 coding DNA: TGTGCCAGCAGCTTAAACGGGGGGCCCTATGGCTACACCTTC. The encoded protein is CASSLNGGPYGYTF.

The chain links TRBV7-9 to TRBJ1-1; perhaps TRBD1 as D (5 bases). The CDR3 is made up of 13 amino acids. Trimming cost V 0 bases and J 5 bases, with 7 bases left between them. The germline V gene encodes CDR1 SEHNR and CDR2 FQNEAQ (reference sequence). CDR3 DNA: TGTGCCAGCAGCTTAGCAGGGGTGACTGAAGCTTTCTTT. The encoded protein is CASSLAGVTEAFF.

This chain uses TRBV11-2 with TRBJ1-3; D call uncertain. The CDR3 extends over 16 amino acids. The germline CDR1 and CDR2 sequences are SGHAT and FQNNGV. With 1 base removed from V and 0 bases from J, the gap between germline ends came to 10 bases. CDR3 loop: CASSLGRDSSGNTIYF. CDR3 coding DNA: TGTGCCAGCAGCTTAGGGAGGGATTCCTCTGGAAACACCATATATTTT.

This clone was recorded only once. The chain couples TRBV12-5 to TRBJ2-7; a possible D gene is TRBD2 (6 bases). Germline CDR1 reads LGHNT; CDR2 reads FRNRAP. Trimming pared 0 bases from V and 5 bases from J, leaving 26 bases between. This CDR3 region has 19 residues. In DNA form, the CDR3 reads TGTGCTAGTGGTTTGGTAAGGGATAGAGGAGGGATGGAAGGTGACGAGCAGTACTTC. Protein: CASGLVRDRGGMEGDEQYF.

This chain uses TRBV6-1 with TRBJ1-5; the match to TRBD1 covers 7 bases. The CDR3 loop spans 13 amino acids. Germline assignment: CDR1 MNHNS and CDR2 SASEGT. The V segment lost 6 bases and the J segment 5 bases; nucleotides outside the gene matches: 4. CDR3 loop: CASRIDRDQPQHF. The CDR3 nucleotides are TGTGCCAGCAGAATCGACAGGGATCAGCCCCAGCATTTT.

The CDR3 region has the DNA TGTGCCAGCAGCTTAATCCCAGGGGAGACCCAGTACTTC. Its translation: CASSLIPGETQYF. This sequence joins TRBV7-3 and TRBJ2-5; the D gene is possibly TRBD1 (5 bases). This CDR3 is 13 amino acids long. The ends were cut back, 1 base at V and 5 bases at J, with 8 bases in the middle. Germline-derived CDR1 and CDR2 are SGHTA and FQGTGA.

The CDR3, as DNA: TGTGCCAGCAGTTACGAGTGGGGCCGCGTCGCCCAGCATTTT. As protein: CASSYEWGRVAQHF. This rearrangement joins TRBV6-6 to TRBJ1-5; D might be TRBD1 (5 bases). CDR1 is MNHNY and CDR2 is SVGAGI in the germline V gene (reference sequence). Trimming removed 2 bases at V and 11 bases at J, with 16 bases between. The CDR3 covers 14 residues.

The V and J genes are TRBV7-6 and TRBJ2-1; the match to TRBD2 covers 10 bases. The V gene end was trimmed by 1 base and the J gene end by 8 bases; junction bases not matched to a gene: 11. The CDR3 length is 17 residues. Germline V gene sequence: CDR1 SGHVS, CDR2 FNYEAQ. The CDR3 DNA is TGTGCCAGCAGCTTAGAGGGTCTAGCGGGAGTCGGAGATGAGCAGTTCTTC. Residues: CASSLEGLAGVGDEQFF. The full variable domain, with the rest looked up from reference TRBV7-6 and TRBJ2-1, is GAGVSQSPRYKVTKRGQDVALRCDPISGHVSLYWYRQALGQGPEFLTYFNYEAQQDKSGLPNDRFSAERPEGSISTLTIQRTEQRDSAMYRCASSLEGLAGVGDEQFFGPGTRLTVL.

The chain employs TRBV5-4 and TRBJ1-2; tentative D call: TRBD1 (6 bases). Germline V CDR1 and CDR2: SGHNT, YYREEE (reference sequence). The CDR3 runs to 15 residues. V shed 4 bases and J shed 4 bases, with 17 bases lying between them. The chain's CDR3 is CASSLTADSLYGYTF. DNA for the CDR3: TGTGCCAGCAGCCTGACCGCGGACAGTCTCTATGGCTACACCTTC. The variable domain in full, with the rest retrieved from reference TRBV5-4 and TRBJ1-2, is ETGVTQSPTHLIKTRGQQVTLRCSSQSGHNTVSWYQQALGQGPQFIFQYYREEENGRGNFPPRFSGLQFPNYSSELNVNALELDDSALYLCASSLTADSLYGYTFGSGTRLTVV.

The chain has TRBV7-6 and TRBJ2-7, with TRBD1 matching over 7 bases. This CDR3 is 12 amino acids long. V shed 2 bases, J shed 5 bases, and the junction held 0 bases outside the gene matches. The germline V gene has CDR1 SGHVS and CDR2 FNYEAQ. The CDR3 loop is CASSLRGHEQYF. CDR3 DNA: TGTGCCAGCAGCTTAAGGGGGCACGAGCAGTACTTC. The full variable domain, its missing parts supplied by reference TRBV7-6 and TRBJ2-7, is GAGVSQSPRYKVTKRGQDVALRCDPISGHVSLYWYRQALGQGPEFLTYFNYEAQQDKSGLPNDRFSAERPEGSISTLTIQRTEQRDSAMYRCASSLRGHEQYFGPGTRLTVT.